This TCR beta chain came from a study of early T cells in non-severe SARS-CoV-2 infection. Study-wide results and caveats: Reliance on VDJdb matching favored anti-spike CD8 responses; private and CD4 specificities were missed.

Researchers attached unique molecular identifiers to individual cDNA molecules. In TCRdb, the 5' RACE reads were re-called with MiXCR into one record per CDR3 protein. The data show about 77,000 distinct CDR3 sequences, about 5% seen once. CDR3 length: 15 residues. Germline CDR1 reads MNHNY; CDR2 reads SVGAGI (reference sequence). After removal of 7 bases from V and 8 bases from J, the junction contained 10 bases not matched to a gene. As to this clonotype: Its matching antigen is unknown.

The receptor was isolated from an adult who was a healthcare worker with PCR-confirmed SARS-CoV-2 infection or an uninfected control (not recorded which). The sample here was whole blood, taken at baseline. The genes are TRBV6-6 and TRBJ2-1; 11 bases agree with TRBD2. This chain's CDR3 is CASTAELAGVDEQFF. CDR3 in DNA: TGTGCCAGCACGGCCGAACTAGCGGGAGTAGATGAGCAGTTCTTC.